This TCR beta chain emerged from a study of Graves' ophthalmopathy and Graves' hyperthyroidism. Looking at the study overall: The authors defined stable hyperthyroidism as no ophthalmopathy within 18 months of follow-up. Study results and limitations: Most thyroid clonotypes with frequency above 0.001 were detected in blood too.

This clonotype was detected many times. The antigen is unknown. Beta-chain TCR CDR3 regions were amplified from RNA transcripts. Scientists carried out first-round RT-PCR using HTBI primers and then a second-round multiplex PCR. TCRdb called the multiplex PCR reads again in MiXCR, with one record for every CDR3 protein. The data show about 550,000 distinct CDR3 sequences, approximately 37% seen once. V lost 3 bases and J 9 bases, leaving 14 bases between the germline ends. There are 13 residues in the CDR3. CDR1 is LNHDA, CDR2 SQIVND, per germline (reference sequence). Material for sequencing was peripheral blood or thyroid tissue (not recorded which). This clonotype originated in an adult man with Graves' hyperthyroidism. J is TRBJ2-5 and V is TRBV19, with D possibly TRBD1 on 6 matching bases. The CDR3 region is CASSIRGIEAQYF. The CDR3 DNA follows: TGTGCCAGTAGTATCAGGGGAATCGAGGCCCAGTACTTC. Using reference TRBV19 and TRBJ2-5 for the parts outside the CDR3, the full variable domain is DGGITQSPKYLFRKEGQNVTLSCEQNLNHDAMYWYRQDPGQGLRLIYYSQIVNDFQKGDIAEGYSVSREKKESFPLTVTSAQKNPTAFYLCASSIRGIEAQYFGPGTRLLVL.